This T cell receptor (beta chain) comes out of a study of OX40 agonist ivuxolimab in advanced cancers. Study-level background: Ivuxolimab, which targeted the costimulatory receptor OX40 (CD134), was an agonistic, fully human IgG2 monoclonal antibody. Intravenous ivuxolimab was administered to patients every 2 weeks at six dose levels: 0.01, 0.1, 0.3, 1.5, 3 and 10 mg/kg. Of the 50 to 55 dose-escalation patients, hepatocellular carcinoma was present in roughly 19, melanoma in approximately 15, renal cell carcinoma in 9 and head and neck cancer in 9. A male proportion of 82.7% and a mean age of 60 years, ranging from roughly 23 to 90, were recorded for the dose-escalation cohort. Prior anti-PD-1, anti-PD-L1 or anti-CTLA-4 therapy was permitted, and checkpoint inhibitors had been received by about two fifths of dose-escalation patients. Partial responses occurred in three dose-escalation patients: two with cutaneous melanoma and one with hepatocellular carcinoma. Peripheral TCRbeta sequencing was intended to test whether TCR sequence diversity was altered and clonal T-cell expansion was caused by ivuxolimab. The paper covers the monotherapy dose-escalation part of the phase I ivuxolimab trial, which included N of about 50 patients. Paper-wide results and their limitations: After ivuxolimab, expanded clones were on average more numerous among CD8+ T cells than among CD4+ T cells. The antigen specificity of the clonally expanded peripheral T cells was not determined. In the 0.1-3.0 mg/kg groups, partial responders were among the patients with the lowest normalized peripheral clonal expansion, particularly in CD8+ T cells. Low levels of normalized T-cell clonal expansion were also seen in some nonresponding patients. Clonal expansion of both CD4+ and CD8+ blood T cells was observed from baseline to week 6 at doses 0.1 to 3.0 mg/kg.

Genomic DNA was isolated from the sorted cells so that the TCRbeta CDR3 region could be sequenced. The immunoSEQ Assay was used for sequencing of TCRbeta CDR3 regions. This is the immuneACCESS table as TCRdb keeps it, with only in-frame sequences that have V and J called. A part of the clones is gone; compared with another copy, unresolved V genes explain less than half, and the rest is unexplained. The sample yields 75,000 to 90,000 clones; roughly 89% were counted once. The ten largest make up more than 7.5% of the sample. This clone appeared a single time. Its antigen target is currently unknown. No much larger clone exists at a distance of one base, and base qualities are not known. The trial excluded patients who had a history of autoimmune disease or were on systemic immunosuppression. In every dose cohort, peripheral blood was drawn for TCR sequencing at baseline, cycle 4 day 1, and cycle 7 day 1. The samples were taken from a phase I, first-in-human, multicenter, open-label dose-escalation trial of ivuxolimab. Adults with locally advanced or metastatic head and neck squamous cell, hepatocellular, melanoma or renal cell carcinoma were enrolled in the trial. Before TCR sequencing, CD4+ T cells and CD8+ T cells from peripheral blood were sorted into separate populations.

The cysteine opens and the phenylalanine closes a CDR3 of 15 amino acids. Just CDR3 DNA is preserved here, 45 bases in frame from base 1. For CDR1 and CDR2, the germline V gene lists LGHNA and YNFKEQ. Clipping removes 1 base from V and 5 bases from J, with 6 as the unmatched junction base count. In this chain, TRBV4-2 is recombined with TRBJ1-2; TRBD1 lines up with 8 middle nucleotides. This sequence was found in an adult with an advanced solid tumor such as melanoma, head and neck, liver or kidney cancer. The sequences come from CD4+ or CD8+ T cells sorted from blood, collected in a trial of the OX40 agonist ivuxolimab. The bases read TGTGCCAGCAGCCAAGGGAGTAACAGGGGGTATGGCTACACCTTC. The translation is CASSQGSNRGYGYTF.